This T cell receptor beta chain appears in the sequencing data of a study of response to subunit inactivated influenza vaccine. Findings and limits, study-wide: Authors suggested each seasonal influenza vaccination recruits few new T cells.

This clonotype has a single count. What it recognizes is unknown. Looked up from germline, CDR1 is MNHEY and CDR2 is SVGAGI. V trimming: 7 bases; J trimming: 0 bases; junction bases outside the gene matches: 6. CDR3 size: 15 residues. TCRdb re-called the RT-PCR reads with MiXCR, one entry per CDR3 protein. The sample comprises about 700,000 distinct CDR3 sequences, approximately 15% of which are singletons, and approximately 7% rests with the top ten. The sequence derives from a man aged 50-59 years who received an inactivated influenza vaccine. This chain links TRBV6-5 with TRBJ2-1; 7 bases fit TRBD2. The material was PBMCs from blood, obtained approximately 15 days before vaccination. This chain's CDR3 is CASKTSENSYNEQFF. As DNA, the CDR3 is TGTGCCAGCAAAACTAGCGAAAACTCCTACAATGAGCAGTTCTTC.